This entry describes one T cell receptor beta chain. No cognate antigen has been identified for it. No much larger clone is present one base from it, and per-base qualities are unavailable. Trimming accounts for 5 bases at V and 8 bases at J, while the number of junction bases matched to no gene is 9. Its CDR3 holds 14 amino acids, cysteine through phenylalanine. Only CDR3 DNA remains: 42 bases, in frame from the first base. For CDR1 and CDR2, the germline V gene lists MGHRA and YSYEKL. The source of the sample is a study of blood T cell repertoires in COVID-19 (dated by TCRdb to 2018 to 2021). Study-level background: Samples covering the acute and convalescent phases of COVID-19 were provided by collaborators in the United States, Italy and Spain. The prospective study material was composed of cDNA or gDNA derived from T cells, B-cell-depleted T cells, or PBMCs. Nearly every sample came with metadata listing a de-identified subject ID, COVID-19 status, age in years and sex. Deeply sampled blood TCRbeta repertoires from subjects exposed to, actively infected with, or recovered from COVID-19 were included in the dataset. HLA class I and class II types, where available, came from metadata supplied by the sample provider rather than from assay-based typing. The repertoires were released in a freely available public database intended as a resource for research on the immune response to SARS-CoV-2. Samples were obtained from the ongoing ImmuneRACE study (first 160 participants) and from some 1,300 subjects provided by 6 global collaborators. The full study reports these points: The amount of clinical and demographic metadata varied by source and participant and was provided uncurated.

TCRbeta CDR3 regions were amplified from genomic DNA using the immunoSEQ Assay, a bias-controlled multiplex PCR. The authors' analysis ran thus. Within the assay, amplification of reference gene primers was used to estimate how many nucleated cells each sample contained. To quantify the absolute abundance of each unique TCRbeta CDR3 rearrangement, sequence reads were collapsed and filtered. For each sample, productive Simpson clonality was calculated as the square root of Simpson's diversity index over productive rearrangements. Imported from immuneACCESS, the table was reduced by TCRdb to in-frame sequences with V and J called. These copies leave out some clones; in studies compared against another copy, an unresolved V gene accounts for under half, and the cause of the remainder is not known. The V and J calls and clone size are taken from that table; D and trimming were inferred from the DNA. The sample contains 30,000 to 35,000 clones, over 90% of them found a single time. The ten most abundant clones make up about 5% of the sample.

Whole blood was collected in K2EDTA tubes by collaborating institutions according to the institutions' own protocols. For TCRbeta analysis, collaborators shipped samples as frozen whole blood, isolated PBMCs, or DNA extracted from either of those sample types. This clonotype was sampled from a human donor in a cohort sampled during active COVID-19. The chain is made from TRBV4-1 and TRBJ2-1, with 7 central nucleotides matching TRBD1. The specimen sequenced was peripheral blood. At the DNA level, the sequence is TGCGCCAGCAGCACCGACCAGGGGGACGATGAGCAGTTCTTC. This sequence encodes CASSTDQGDDEQFF.